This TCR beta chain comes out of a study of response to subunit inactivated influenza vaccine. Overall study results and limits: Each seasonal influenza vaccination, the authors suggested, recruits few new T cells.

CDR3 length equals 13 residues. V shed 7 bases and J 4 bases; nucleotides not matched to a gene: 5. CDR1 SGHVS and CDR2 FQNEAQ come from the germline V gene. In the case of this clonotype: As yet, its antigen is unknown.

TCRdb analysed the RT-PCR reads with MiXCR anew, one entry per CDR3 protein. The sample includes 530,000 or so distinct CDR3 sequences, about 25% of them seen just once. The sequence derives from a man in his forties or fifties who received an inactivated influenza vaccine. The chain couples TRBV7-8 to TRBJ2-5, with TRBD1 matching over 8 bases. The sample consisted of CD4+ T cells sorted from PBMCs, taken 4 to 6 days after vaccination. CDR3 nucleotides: TGTGCCAGCAACAGGGGGTCTAGAGAGACCCAGTACTTC. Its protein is CASNRGSRETQYF.